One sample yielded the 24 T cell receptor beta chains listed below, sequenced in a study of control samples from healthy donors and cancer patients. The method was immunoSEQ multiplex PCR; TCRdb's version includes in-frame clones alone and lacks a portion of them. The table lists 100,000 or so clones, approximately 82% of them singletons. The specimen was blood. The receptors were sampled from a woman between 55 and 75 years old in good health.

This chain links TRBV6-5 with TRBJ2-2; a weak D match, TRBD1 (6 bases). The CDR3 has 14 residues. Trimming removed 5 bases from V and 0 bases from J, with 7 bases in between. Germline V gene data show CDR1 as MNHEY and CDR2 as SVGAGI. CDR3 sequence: CASSTGSNTGELFF. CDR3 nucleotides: TGTGCCAGCAGTACAGGGTCGAACACCGGGGAGCTGTTTTTT.

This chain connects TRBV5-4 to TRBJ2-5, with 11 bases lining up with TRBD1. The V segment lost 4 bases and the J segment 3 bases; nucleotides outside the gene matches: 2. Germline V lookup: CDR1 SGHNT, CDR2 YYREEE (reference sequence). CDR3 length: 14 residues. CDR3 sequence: CASSRTGGEETQYF. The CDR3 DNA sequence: TGTGCCAGCAGCAGGACAGGGGGCGAAGAGACCCAGTACTTC. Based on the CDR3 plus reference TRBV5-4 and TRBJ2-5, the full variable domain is ETGVTQSPTHLIKTRGQQVTLRCSSQSGHNTVSWYQQALGQGPQFIFQYYREEENGRGNFPPRFSGLQFPNYSSELNVNALELDDSALYLCASSRTGGEETQYFGPGTRLLVL.

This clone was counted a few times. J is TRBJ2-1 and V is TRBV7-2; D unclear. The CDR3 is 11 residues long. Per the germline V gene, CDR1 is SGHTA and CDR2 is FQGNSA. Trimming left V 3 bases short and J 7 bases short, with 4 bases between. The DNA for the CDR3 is TGTGCCAGCAGCTTCATTAATGAGCAGTTCTTC. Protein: CASSFINEQFF.

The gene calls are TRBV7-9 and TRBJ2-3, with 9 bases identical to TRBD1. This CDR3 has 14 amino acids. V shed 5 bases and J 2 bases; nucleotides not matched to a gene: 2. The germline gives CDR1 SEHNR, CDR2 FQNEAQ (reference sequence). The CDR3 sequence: CASSRDRATDTQYF. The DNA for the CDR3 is TGTGCCAGCAGCCGGGACAGGGCCACAGATACGCAGTATTTT.

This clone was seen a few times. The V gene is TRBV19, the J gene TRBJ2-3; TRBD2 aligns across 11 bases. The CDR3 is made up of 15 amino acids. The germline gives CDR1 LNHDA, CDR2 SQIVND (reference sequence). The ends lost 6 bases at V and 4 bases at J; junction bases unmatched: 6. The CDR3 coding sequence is TGTGCCAGTAGGAAACTAGCGGGAGTTGCAGATACGCAGTATTTT. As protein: CASRKLAGVADTQYF.

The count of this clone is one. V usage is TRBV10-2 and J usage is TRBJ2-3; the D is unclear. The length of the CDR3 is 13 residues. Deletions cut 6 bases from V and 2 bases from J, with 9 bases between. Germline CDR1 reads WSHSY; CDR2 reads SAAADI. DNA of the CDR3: TGCGCCAGCAGCACTGCAAACACAGATACGCAGTATTTT. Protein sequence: CASSTANTDTQYF.

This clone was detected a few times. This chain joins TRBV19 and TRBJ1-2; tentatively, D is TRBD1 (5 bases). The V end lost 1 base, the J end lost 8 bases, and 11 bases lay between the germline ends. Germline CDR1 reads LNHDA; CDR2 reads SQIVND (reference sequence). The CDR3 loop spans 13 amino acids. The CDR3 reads CASSIVGVGGYTF. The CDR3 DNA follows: TGTGCCAGTAGTATAGTAGGGGTCGGGGGCTACACCTTC.

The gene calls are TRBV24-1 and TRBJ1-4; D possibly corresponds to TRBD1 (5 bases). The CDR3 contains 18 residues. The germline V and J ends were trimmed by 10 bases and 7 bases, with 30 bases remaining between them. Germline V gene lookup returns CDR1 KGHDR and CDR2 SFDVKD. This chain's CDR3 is CATSQGAGGKSSSEKLFF. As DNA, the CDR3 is TGTGCCACAAGCCAAGGGGCAGGAGGAAAAAGTTCAAGTGAAAAACTGTTTTTT.

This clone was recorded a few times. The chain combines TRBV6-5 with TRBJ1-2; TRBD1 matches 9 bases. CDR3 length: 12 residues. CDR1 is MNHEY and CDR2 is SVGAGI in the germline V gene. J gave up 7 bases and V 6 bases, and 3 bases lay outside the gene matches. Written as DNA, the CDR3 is TGTGCCAGCAGCGGACAGGGGTTTGGCTACACCTTC. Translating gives CASSGQGFGYTF.

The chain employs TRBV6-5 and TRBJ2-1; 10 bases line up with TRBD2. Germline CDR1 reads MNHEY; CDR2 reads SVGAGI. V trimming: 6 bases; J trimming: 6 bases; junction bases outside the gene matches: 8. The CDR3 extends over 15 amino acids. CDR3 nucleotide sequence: TGTGCCAGCAGATTACTAGCGGGGTCTTCCAATGAGCAGTTCTTC. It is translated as CASRLLAGSSNEQFF.

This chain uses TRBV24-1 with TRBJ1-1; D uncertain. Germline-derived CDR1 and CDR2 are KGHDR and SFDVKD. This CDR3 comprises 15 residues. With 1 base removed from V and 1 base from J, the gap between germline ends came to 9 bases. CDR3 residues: CATSDFRTQNTEAFF. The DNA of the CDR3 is TGTGCCACCAGTGATTTCAGGACCCAGAACACTGAAGCTTTCTTT.

The CDR3 sequence: CASSLRIQGNQPQHF. CDR3 coding DNA: TGTGCCAGCAGCTTACGCATACAGGGGAACCAGCCCCAGCATTTT. The chain combines TRBV13 with TRBJ1-5, with 7 positions matching TRBD1. Germline V lookup: CDR1 PRHDT, CDR2 FYEKMQ (reference sequence). The CDR3 spans 15 residues. With V trimmed by 2 bases and J by 7 bases, 8 bases remained unmatched.

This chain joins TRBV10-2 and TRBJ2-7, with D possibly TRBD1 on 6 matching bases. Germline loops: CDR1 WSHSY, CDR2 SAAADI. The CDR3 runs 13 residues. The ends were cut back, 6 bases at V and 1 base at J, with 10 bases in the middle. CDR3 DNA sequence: TGCGCCAGCAGCAATAGGGGGTCCTACGAGCAGTACTTC. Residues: CASSNRGSYEQYF.

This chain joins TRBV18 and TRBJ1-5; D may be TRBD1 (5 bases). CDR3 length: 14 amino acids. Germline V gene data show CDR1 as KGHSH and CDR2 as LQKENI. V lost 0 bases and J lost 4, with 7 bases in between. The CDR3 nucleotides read TGTGCCAGCTCACCACCGGGGGGGAATCAGCCCCAGCATTTT. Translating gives CASSPPGGNQPQHF.

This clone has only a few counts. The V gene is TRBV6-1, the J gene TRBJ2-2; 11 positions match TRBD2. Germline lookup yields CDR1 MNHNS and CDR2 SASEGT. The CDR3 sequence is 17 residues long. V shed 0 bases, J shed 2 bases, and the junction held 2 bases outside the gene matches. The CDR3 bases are TGTGCCAGCAGTGAAGCCCTAGCGGGAGGTAACACCGGGGAGCTGTTTTTT. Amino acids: CASSEALAGGNTGELFF.

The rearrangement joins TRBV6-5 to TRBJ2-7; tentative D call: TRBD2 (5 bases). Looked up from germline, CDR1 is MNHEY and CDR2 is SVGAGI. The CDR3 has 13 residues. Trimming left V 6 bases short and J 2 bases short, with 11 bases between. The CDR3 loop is CASSYREAYEQYF. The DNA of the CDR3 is TGTGCCAGCAGCTACCGGGAAGCCTACGAGCAGTACTTC.

The DNA for the CDR3 is TGTGCCAGCAGCTCCGGGACAGGGGTGCCGCTGGAGACCCAGTACTTC. This translates into CASSSGTGVPLETQYF. The chain joins TRBV11-1 to TRBJ2-5; 10 bases agree with TRBD1. This CDR3 contains 16 residues. V shed 4 bases and J 5 bases; nucleotides not matched to a gene: 10. CDR1 and CDR2 from the germline V gene are SGHAT and FQDESV (reference sequence).

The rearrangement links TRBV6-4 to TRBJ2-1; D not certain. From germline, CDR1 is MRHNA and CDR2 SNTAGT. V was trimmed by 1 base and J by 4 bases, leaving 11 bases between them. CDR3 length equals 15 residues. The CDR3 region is CASSDWSGRYNEQFF. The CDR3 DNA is TGTGCCAGCAGTGACTGGTCAGGACGTTACAATGAGCAGTTCTTC.

CDR3 in DNA: TGTGCCAGTAGTCACCCCGAGTTAGCGGGGGGCCTAAATGAGCAGTTCTTC. As protein: CASSHPELAGGLNEQFF. The J gene is TRBJ2-1, the V gene TRBV19, with 10 bases identical to TRBD2. V lost 5 bases to trimming and J lost 7 bases; unmatched junction nucleotides: 14. From germline, CDR1 is LNHDA and CDR2 SQIVND (reference sequence). The CDR3 is made up of 17 amino acids.

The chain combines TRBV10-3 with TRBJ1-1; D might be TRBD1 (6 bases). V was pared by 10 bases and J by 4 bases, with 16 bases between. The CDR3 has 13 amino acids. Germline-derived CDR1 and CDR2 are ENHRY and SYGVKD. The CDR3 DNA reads TGTGCCACAAATAGGGGGGGCGGCACTGAAGCTTTCTTT. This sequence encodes CATNRGGGTEAFF.

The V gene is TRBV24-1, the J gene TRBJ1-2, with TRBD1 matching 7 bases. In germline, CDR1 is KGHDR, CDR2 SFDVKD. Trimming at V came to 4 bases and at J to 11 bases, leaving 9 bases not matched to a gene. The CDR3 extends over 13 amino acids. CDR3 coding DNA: TGTGCCACCAGTGACGATCTGACAGGGAGTTACACCTTC. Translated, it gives CATSDDLTGSYTF.

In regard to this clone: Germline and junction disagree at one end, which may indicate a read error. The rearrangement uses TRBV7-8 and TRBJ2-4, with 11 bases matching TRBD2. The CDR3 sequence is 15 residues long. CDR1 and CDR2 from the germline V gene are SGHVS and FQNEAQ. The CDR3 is CASSLGWPSGGTQDF. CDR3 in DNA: TGTGCCAGCAGCTTAGGATGGCCTAGCGGGGGGACCCAGGACTTC.

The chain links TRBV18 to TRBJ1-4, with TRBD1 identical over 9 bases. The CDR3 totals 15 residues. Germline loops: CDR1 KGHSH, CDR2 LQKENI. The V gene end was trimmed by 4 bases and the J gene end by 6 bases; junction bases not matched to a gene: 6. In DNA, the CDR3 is TGTGCCAGCTCACAAAGGGACAGGGCTGATGAAAAACTGTTTTTT. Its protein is CASSQRDRADEKLFF.

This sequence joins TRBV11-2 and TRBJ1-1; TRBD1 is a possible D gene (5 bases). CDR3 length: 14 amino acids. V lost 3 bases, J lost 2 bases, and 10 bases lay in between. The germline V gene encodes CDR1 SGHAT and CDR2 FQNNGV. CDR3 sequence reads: CASSFGGLNTEAFF. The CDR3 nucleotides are TGTGCCAGCAGCTTCGGGGGGTTAAACACTGAAGCTTTCTTT.